The 2 T cell receptor beta chains listed next were all sequenced from one sample in a study of OX40 agonist ivuxolimab in advanced cancers. Profiled with immunoSEQ multiplex PCR; TCRdb holds only in-frame clones, not every one. The sample yields 45,000 to 55,000 clones, 94% seen once. The source was CD4+ or CD8+ T cells sorted from blood, collected in a trial of the OX40 agonist ivuxolimab. The receptor set was obtained from an adult with an advanced solid tumor such as melanoma, head and neck, liver or kidney cancer.

The chain uses TRBV5-6 and TRBJ2-7; the D is unclear. Trimming left V 1 base short and J 4 bases short, with 6 bases between. CDR3 size: 12 residues. The germline V gene encodes CDR1 SGHDT and CDR2 YYEEEE. The CDR3 loop reads CASSLLQYEQYF. The CDR3 region has the DNA TGTGCCAGCAGCTTGTTGCAGTACGAGCAGTACTTC.

This clone has just one count. The V and J genes are TRBV10-3 and TRBJ2-5, with 11 bases lining up with TRBD1. CDR3 length equals 14 residues. The ends lost 7 bases at V and 2 bases at J; junction bases unmatched: 3. CDR1 and CDR2 from the germline V gene are ENHRY and SYGVKD. The CDR3 protein is CAIKGDRGQETQYF. CDR3 coding DNA: TGTGCCATCAAGGGGGACAGGGGGCAAGAGACCCAGTACTTC.